This T cell receptor beta chain derives from a study of monozygotic twins with inflammatory bowel disease. Study conclusions and caveats: There was no support for any single strong signal or clonotype associated with IBD.

Germline V lookup: CDR1 SGHTA, CDR2 FQGTGA. The CDR3 consists of 16 residues. Details on this clonotype: Its target is not known.

Every TCR library consumed 3,000 to 4,500 ng of total RNA. Using the 5' RACE reads, TCRdb records one entry per CDR3 protein without DNA. This listing includes about 450,000 distinct CDR3 sequences. The J gene is TRBJ2-1, the V gene TRBV7-3; TCRdb returns TRBD2, unconfirmable since there is no DNA. The sequenced sample was blood. The receptor's source is a human donor with ulcerative colitis or Crohn's disease, or a healthy co-twin of an affected twin (not recorded which). CDR3 sequence reads: CASSSTGLAEYNEQFF.